This entry features one T cell receptor beta chain sequence. Only in-frame clones appear in the TCRdb table, and some are missing; sequencing was by immunoSEQ multiplex PCR. The sample yields tens of thousands of clones, 91% seen once. These data belong to a study of OX40 agonist ivuxolimab in advanced cancers. In the study overall: The patients' treatment was ivuxolimab, an agonistic anti-OX40 (CD134) antibody.

V was clipped by 2 bases and J by 4 bases, with 9 bases between them. Germline V gene sequence: CDR1 SGHTA, CDR2 FQGNSA. This CDR3 has 14 amino acids. Excluded were patients having autoimmune disease history or systemic immunosuppression. This chain uses TRBV7-2 with TRBJ1-5; D uncertain. The specimen was CD4+ or CD8+ T cells sorted from blood, collected in a trial of the OX40 agonist ivuxolimab. This clonotype originated in an adult with an advanced solid tumor such as melanoma, head and neck, liver or kidney cancer. The CDR3 spells CASSLWAANQPQHF. CDR3 in DNA: TGTGCCAGCAGCTTATGGGCAGCAAATCAGCCCCAGCATTTT.